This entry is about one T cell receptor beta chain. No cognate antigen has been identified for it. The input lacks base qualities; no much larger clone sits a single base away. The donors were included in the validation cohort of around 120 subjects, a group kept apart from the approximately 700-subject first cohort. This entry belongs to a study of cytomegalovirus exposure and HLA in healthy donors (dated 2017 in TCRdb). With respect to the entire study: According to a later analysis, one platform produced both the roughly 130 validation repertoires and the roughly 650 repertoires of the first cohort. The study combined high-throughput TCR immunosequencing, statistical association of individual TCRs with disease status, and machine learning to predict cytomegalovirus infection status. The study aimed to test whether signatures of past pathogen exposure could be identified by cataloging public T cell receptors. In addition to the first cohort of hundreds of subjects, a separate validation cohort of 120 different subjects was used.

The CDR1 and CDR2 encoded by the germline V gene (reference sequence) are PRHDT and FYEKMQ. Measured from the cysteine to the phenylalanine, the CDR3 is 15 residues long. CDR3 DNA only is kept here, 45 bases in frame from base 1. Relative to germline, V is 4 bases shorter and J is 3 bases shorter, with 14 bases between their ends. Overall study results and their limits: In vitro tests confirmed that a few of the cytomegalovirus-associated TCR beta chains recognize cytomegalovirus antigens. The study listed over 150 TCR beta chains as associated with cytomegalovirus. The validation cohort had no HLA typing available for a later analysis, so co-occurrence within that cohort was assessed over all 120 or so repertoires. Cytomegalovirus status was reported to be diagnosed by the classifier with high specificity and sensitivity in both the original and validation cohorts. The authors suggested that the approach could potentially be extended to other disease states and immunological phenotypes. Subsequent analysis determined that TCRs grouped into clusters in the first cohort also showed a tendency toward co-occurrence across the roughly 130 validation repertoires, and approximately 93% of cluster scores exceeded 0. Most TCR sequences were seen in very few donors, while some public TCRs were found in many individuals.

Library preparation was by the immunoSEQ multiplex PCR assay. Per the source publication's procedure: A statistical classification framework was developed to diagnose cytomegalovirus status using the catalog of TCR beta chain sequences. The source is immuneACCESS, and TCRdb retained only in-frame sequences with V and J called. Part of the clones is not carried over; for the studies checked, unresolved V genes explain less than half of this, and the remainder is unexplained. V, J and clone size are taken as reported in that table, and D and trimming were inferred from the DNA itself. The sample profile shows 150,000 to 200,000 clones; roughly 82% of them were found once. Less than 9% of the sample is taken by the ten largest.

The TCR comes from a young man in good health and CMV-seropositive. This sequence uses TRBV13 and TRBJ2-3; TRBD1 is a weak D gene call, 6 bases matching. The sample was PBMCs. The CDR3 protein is CASSSRGTGTDTQYF. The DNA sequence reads TGTGCCAGCAGCTCAAGGGGGACCGGAACAGATACGCAGTATTTT. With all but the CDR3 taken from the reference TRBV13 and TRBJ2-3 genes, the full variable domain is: AAGVIQSPRHLIKEKRETATLKCYPIPRHDTVYWYQQGPGQDPQFLISFYEKMQSDKGSIPDRFSAQQFSDYHSELNMSSLELGDSALYFCASSSRGTGTDTQYFGPGTRLTVL.